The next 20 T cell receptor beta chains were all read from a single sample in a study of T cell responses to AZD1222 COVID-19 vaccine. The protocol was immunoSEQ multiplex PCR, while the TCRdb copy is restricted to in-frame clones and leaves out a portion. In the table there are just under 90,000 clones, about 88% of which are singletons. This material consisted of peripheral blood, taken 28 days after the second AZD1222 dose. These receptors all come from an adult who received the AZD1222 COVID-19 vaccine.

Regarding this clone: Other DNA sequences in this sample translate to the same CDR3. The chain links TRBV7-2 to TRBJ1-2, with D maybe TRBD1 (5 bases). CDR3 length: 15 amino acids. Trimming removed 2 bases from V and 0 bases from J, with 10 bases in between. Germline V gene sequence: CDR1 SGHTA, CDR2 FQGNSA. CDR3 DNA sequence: TGTGCCAGCAGCTTATCCCAGGGCTCTAACTATGGCTACACCTTC. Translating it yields CASSLSQGSNYGYTF.

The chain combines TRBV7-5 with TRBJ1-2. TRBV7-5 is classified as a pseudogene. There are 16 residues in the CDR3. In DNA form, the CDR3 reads TGTGTCAGAAGCTTAGAAGGAGCCCGGAACCACTATGGCTACACCTTC. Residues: CVRSLEGARNHYGYTF.

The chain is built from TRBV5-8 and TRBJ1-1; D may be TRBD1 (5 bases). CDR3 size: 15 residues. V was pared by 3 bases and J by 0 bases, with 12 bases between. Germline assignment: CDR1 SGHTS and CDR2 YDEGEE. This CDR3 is CASSYPLTVNTEAFF. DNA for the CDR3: TGTGCCAGCAGCTATCCCTTGACAGTGAACACTGAAGCTTTCTTT.

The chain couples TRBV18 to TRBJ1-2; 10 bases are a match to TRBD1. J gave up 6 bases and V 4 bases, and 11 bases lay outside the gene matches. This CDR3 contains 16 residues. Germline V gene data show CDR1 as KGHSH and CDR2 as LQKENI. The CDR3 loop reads CASSRPGTGESDGYTF. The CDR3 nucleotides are TGTGCCAGCTCACGGCCCGGGACAGGGGAATCGGATGGCTACACCTTC.

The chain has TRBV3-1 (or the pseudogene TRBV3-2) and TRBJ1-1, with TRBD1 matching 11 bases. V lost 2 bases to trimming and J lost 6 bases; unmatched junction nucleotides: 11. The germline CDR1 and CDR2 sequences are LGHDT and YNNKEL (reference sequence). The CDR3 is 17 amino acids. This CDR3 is CASSQYGTGGERAEAFF. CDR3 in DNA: TGTGCCAGCAGCCAATACGGGACAGGGGGAGAAAGGGCTGAAGCTTTCTTT.

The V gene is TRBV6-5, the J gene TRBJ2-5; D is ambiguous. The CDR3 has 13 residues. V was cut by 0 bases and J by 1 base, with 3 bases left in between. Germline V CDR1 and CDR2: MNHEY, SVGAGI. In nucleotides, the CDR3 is TGTGCCAGCAGTTACTCCTCCCAAGAGACCCAGTACTTC. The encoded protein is CASSYSSQETQYF.

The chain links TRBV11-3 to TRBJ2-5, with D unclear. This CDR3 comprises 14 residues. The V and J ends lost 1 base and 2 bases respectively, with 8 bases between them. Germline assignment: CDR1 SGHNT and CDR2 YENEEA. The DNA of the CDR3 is TGTGCCAGCAGCTTAGCGGCTGGGCAAGAGACCCAGTACTTC. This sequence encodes CASSLAAGQETQYF.

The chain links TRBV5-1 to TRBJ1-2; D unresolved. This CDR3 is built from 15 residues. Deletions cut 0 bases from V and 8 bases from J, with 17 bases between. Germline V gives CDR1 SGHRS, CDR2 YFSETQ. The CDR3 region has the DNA TGCGCCAGCAGCTTGGCCCTCGACGGACCTGGCGGCTACACCTTC. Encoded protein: CASSLALDGPGGYTF.

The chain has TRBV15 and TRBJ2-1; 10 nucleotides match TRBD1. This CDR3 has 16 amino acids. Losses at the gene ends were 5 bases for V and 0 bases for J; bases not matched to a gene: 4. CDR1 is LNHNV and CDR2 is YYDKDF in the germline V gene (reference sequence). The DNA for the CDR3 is TGTGCCACCAGCGGACAGGGGGAAGTCTCCTACAATGAGCAGTTCTTC. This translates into CATSGQGEVSYNEQFF.

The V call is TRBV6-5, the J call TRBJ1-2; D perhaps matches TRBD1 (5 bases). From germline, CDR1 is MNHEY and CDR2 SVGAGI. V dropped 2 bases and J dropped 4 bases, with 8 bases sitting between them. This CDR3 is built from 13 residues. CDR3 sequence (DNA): TGTGCCAGCAGTTACACAGGCCCCTATGGCTACACCTTC. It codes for CASSYTGPYGYTF.

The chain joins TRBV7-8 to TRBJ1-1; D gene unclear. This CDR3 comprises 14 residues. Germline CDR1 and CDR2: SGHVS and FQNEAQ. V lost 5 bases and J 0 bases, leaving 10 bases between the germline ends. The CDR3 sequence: CASSRGRVNTEAFF. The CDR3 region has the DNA TGTGCCAGCAGCCGAGGACGGGTGAACACTGAAGCTTTCTTT.

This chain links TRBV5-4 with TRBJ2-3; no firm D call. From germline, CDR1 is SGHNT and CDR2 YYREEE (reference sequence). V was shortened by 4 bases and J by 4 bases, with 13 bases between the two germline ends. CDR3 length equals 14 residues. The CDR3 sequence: CASSQRLVADTQYF. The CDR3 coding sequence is TGTGCCAGCAGCCAACGTTTGGTGGCAGATACGCAGTATTTT.

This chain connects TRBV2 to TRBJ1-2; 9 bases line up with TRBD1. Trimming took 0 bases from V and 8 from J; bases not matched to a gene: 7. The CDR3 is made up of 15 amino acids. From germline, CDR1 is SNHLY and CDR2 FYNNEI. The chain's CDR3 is CASSEASADRGGYTF. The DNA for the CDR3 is TGTGCCAGCAGTGAAGCCTCGGCGGACAGGGGCGGCTACACCTTC.

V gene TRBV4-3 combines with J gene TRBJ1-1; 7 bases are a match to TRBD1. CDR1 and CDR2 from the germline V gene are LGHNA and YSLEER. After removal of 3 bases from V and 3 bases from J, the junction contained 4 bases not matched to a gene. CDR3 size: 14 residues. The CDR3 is CASSQLTGDTEAFF. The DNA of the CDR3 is TGCGCCAGCAGCCAGTTAACAGGGGACACTGAAGCTTTCTTT.

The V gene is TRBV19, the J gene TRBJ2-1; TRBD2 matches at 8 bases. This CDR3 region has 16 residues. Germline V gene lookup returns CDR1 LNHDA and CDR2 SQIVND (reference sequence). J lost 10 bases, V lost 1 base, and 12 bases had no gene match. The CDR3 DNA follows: TGTGCCAGTAGTATAGTTACCGGCGGGGGGTTAGGAGAGCAGTTCTTC. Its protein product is CASSIVTGGGLGEQFF.

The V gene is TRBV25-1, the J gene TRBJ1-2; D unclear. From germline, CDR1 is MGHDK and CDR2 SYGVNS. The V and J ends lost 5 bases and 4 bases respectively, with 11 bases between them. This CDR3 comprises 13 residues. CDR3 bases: TGTGCCAGCAGTCCCGTTGAACCCTATGGCTACACCTTC. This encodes CASSPVEPYGYTF.

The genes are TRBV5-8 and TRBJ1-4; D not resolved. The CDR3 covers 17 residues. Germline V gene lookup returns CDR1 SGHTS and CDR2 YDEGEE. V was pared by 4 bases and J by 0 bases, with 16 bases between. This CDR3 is CASSPGSWVATNEKLFF. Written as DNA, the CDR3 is TGTGCCAGCAGCCCCGGGTCCTGGGTTGCAACTAATGAAAAACTGTTTTTT. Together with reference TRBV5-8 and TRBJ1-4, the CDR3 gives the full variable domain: EAGVTQSPTHLIKTRGQQATLRCSPISGHTSVYWYQQALGLGLQFLLWYDEGEERNRGNFPPRFSGRQFPNYSSELNVNALELEDSALYLCASSPGSWVATNEKLFFGSGTQLSVL.

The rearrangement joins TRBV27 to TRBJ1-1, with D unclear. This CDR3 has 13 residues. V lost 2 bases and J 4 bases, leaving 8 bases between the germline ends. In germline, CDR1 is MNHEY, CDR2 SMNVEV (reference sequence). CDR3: CASSLRVGTEAFF. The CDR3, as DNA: TGTGCCAGCAGTTTAAGAGTTGGCACTGAAGCTTTCTTT.

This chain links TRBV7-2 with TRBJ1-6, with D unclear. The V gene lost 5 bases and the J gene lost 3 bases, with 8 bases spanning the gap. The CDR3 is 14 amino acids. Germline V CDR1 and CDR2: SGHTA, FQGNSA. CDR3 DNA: TGTGCCAGCAGCCCTGACGGCTATAATTCACCCCTCCACTTT. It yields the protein CASSPDGYNSPLHF.

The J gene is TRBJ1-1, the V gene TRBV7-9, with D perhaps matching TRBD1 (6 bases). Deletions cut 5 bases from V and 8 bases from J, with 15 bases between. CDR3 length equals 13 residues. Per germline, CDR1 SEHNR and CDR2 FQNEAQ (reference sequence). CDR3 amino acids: CASSPRQGREAFF. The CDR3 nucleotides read TGTGCCAGCAGCCCTAGGCAGGGGAGGGAAGCTTTCTTT.